A single sample gave rise to the 31 T cell receptor beta chains below, sequenced in a study of cytomegalovirus exposure and HLA in healthy donors. The PCR used 60 Vbeta and 13 Jbeta primers. The repertoire was sequenced with immunoSEQ multiplex PCR; TCRdb's copy has only in-frame clones and lacks some. The sample has over 150,000 clones; 75% to 85% are singletons. Sequencing used PBMCs. Source of these receptors: a girl aged 2 to 9 in good health and CMV-seropositive.

This clone was seen more than once but under ten times. The J gene is TRBJ1-1, the V gene TRBV6-5, with D uncertain. CDR3 size: 14 residues. CDR1 MNHEY and CDR2 SVGAGI come from the germline V gene. V was shortened by 0 bases and J by 5 bases, with 10 bases between the two germline ends. The DNA of the CDR3 is TGTGCCAGCAGTTACTCGGTTGGTCTAACTGAAGCTTTCTTT. The encoded protein is CASSYSVGLTEAFF.

This clone was picked up a small number of times. CDR3 sequence (DNA): TGTGCCAGTAGTCGGGGACTTAGGGGCAATCAGCCCCAGCATTTT. Translated, it gives CASSRGLRGNQPQHF. V is TRBV19 and J is TRBJ1-5, with a tentative D call TRBD1 (5 bases). The V and J ends lost 5 bases and 2 bases respectively, with 13 bases between them. The length of the CDR3 is 15 residues. Germline assignment: CDR1 LNHDA and CDR2 SQIVND (reference sequence).

Note on this clone: A junction end diverges from the germline sequence, so it may reflect a read error. The chain combines TRBV6-1 with TRBJ1-2, with 9 bases lining up with TRBD1. The CDR3 extends over 13 amino acids. Germline V CDR1 and CDR2: MNHNS, SASEGT. The CDR3 nucleotides read TGTGCCAGCAGTGAAATCGACAGGGGGGTTAAACCATTC. Its translation is CASSEIDRGVKPF.

The V and J genes are TRBV19 and TRBJ1-1; 8 positions match TRBD1. With V trimmed by 8 bases and J by 5 bases, 4 bases remained unmatched. The V gene's germline CDR1 is LNHDA and CDR2 SQIVND (reference sequence). CDR3 size: 12 residues. CDR3 region: CASYQGATEAFF. The CDR3 DNA reads TGTGCCAGTTATCAGGGGGCAACTGAAGCTTTCTTT.

V and J are TRBV5-1 and TRBJ2-1, with 8 positions matching TRBD2. Trimming cost V 4 bases and J 0 bases; bases outside gene matches: 12. Germline V gene data show CDR1 as SGHRS and CDR2 as YFSETQ. The CDR3 consists of 18 residues. The CDR3 is CASSLWDWSGSSYNEQFF. In nucleotides, the CDR3 is TGCGCCAGCAGCCTCTGGGATTGGAGCGGGAGCTCCTACAATGAGCAGTTCTTC.

V is TRBV9 and J is TRBJ2-7, with 14 positions matching TRBD2. This CDR3 comprises 18 residues. V lost 4 bases to trimming and J lost 2 bases; unmatched junction nucleotides: 11. Germline lookup yields CDR1 SGDLS and CDR2 YYNGEE. For the CDR3, the DNA is TGTGCCAGCAGCCTAGGTGGGACTAGCGGGAGTCGGACCTACGAGCAGTACTTC. Translated: CASSLGGTSGSRTYEQYF.

This clone was detected only a few times. This sequence joins TRBV5-1 and TRBJ1-4; D gene unclear. V dropped 4 bases and J dropped 8 bases, with 12 bases sitting between them. CDR1 is SGHRS and CDR2 is YFSETQ in the germline V gene. The CDR3 loop spans 13 amino acids. The CDR3 is CASSLNPQEKLFF. The CDR3 DNA sequence: TGCGCCAGCAGCCTTAACCCGCAGGAAAAACTGTTTTTT. Based on the CDR3 plus reference TRBV5-1 and TRBJ1-4, the full variable domain is KAGVTQTPRYLIKTRGQQVTLSCSPISGHRSVSWYQQTPGQGLQFLFEYFSETQRNKGNFPGRFSGRQFSNSRSEMNVSTLELGDSALYLCASSLNPQEKLFFGSGTQLSVL.

The chain couples TRBV5-1 to TRBJ2-4; no reliable D call. V lost 2 bases to trimming and J lost 0 bases, with 9 bases between them. The CDR3 is made up of 15 amino acids. Germline V gene lookup returns CDR1 SGHRS and CDR2 YFSETQ. The CDR3 spells CASSFSTLAKNIQYF. CDR3 in DNA: TGCGCCAGCAGCTTCTCTACGTTAGCCAAAAACATTCAGTACTTC. Complete variable domain (other parts from reference TRBV5-1 and TRBJ2-4): KAGVTQTPRYLIKTRGQQVTLSCSPISGHRSVSWYQQTPGQGLQFLFEYFSETQRNKGNFPGRFSGRQFSNSRSEMNVSTLELGDSALYLCASSFSTLAKNIQYFGAGTRLSVL.

Here the CDR3 DNA reads TGTGCCAGCGCGGAACAGGGAGGGTATGAAAAACTGTTTTTT. Amino acids: CASAEQGGYEKLFF. V usage is TRBV5-5 and J usage is TRBJ1-4; D is perhaps TRBD1 (6 bases). From germline, CDR1 is SGHKS and CDR2 YYEKEE (reference sequence). The CDR3 has 14 residues. V lost 7 bases and J 6 bases, leaving 16 bases between the germline ends. The full variable domain, rest sourced from reference TRBV5-5 and TRBJ1-4, is DAGVTQSPTHLIKTRGQQVTLRCSPISGHKSVSWYQQVLGQGPQFIFQYYEKEERGRGNFPDRFSARQFPNYSSELNVNALLLGDSALYLCASAEQGGYEKLFFGSGTQLSVL.

The chain has TRBV5-1 and TRBJ2-2, with D unresolved. The V gene lost 2 bases and the J gene lost 7 bases, with 3 bases spanning the gap. From germline, CDR1 is SGHRS and CDR2 YFSETQ. The CDR3 contains 11 residues. The CDR3 DNA follows: TGCGCCAGCAGCTTTCTCGGGGAGCTGTTTTTT. It yields the protein CASSFLGELFF.

This rearrangement joins TRBV28 to TRBJ1-5; D not resolved. This CDR3 region has 11 residues. In germline, CDR1 is MDHEN, CDR2 SYDVKM. V was clipped by 4 bases and J by 11 bases, with 9 bases between them. CDR3 loop: CASSSGESQHF. In nucleotides, the CDR3 is TGTGCCAGCAGTTCCGGGGAGTCCCAGCATTTT.

The chain couples TRBV4-2 to TRBJ1-5, with D perhaps TRBD1 (5 bases). The germline gives CDR1 LGHNA, CDR2 YNFKEQ. The CDR3 spans 14 residues. V lost 6 bases to trimming and J lost 9 bases, with 18 bases between them. In nucleotides, the CDR3 is TGTGCCAGCAGTGTAGGGGCTATTTCTTTGCCCCAGCATTTT. This gives the protein CASSVGAISLPQHF.

The rearrangement links TRBV2 to TRBJ1-2; D uncertain. V lost 2 bases and J lost 0, with 10 bases in between. Germline V CDR1 and CDR2: SNHLY, FYNNEI. This CDR3 is built from 15 residues. This CDR3 reads CASSERRAANYGYTF. DNA of the CDR3: TGTGCCAGCAGTGAACGGAGAGCAGCTAACTATGGCTACACCTTC.

The gene calls are TRBV7-2 and TRBJ2-3; possible D gene TRBD1, 5 bases. CDR1 and CDR2 (germline): SGHTA, FQGNSA. This CDR3 region has 15 residues. Trimming removed 1 base from V and 5 bases from J, with 13 bases in between. The CDR3 reads CASSLVAGRGDTQYF. The CDR3 DNA is TGTGCCAGCAGCTTAGTCGCAGGGCGAGGAGATACGCAGTATTTT.

V and J are TRBV27 and TRBJ1-4, with TRBD1 matching over 10 bases. This CDR3 is 14 amino acids long. CDR1 and CDR2 from the germline V gene are MNHEY and SMNVEV (reference sequence). J lost 7 bases, V lost 6 bases, and 5 bases had no gene match. The CDR3 nucleotides are TGTGCCAGCAGCAAGACAGGGGGCAGTGAAAAACTGTTTTTT. This translates into CASSKTGGSEKLFF.

The V call is TRBV2, the J call TRBJ1-1; unclear D gene. Germline V gene lookup returns CDR1 SNHLY and CDR2 FYNNEI. The CDR3 contains 13 residues. Trimming removed 6 bases from V and 4 bases from J, with 12 bases in between. DNA of the CDR3: TGTGCCAGCAGGAGGAGGGAGGGCACTGAAGCTTTCTTT. It encodes CASRRREGTEAFF. The variable domain in full, completed from reference TRBV2 and TRBJ1-1, reads EPEVTQTPSHQVTQMGQEVILRCVPISNHLYFYWYRQILGQKVEFLVSFYNNEISEKSEIFDDQFSVERPDGSNFTLKIRSTKLEDSAMYFCASRRREGTEAFFGQGTRLTVV.

V is TRBV4-1 and J is TRBJ2-3; D is possibly TRBD2 (7 bases). The CDR3 loop spans 14 amino acids. V lost 4 bases and J 6 bases, leaving 14 bases between the germline ends. Germline CDR1 reads MGHRA; CDR2 reads YSYEKL. The CDR3 sequence: CASSPEGGSDTQYF. In nucleotides, the CDR3 is TGCGCCAGCAGCCCCGAGGGGGGGTCGGATACGCAGTATTTT.

This chain's CDR3 is CASSPGTGFRHGTNEKLFF. CDR3 bases: TGTGCCAGCAGCCCAGGGACAGGGTTCCGGCATGGAACTAATGAAAAACTGTTTTTT. The gene calls are TRBV7-8 and TRBJ1-4; 9 bases match TRBD1. J gave up 1 base and V 5 bases, and 14 bases lay outside the gene matches. The CDR3 sequence is 19 residues long. Germline-derived CDR1 and CDR2 are SGHVS and FQNEAQ.

This clone was observed a single time. This chain uses TRBV18 with TRBJ1-5; the D is unclear. The CDR3 extends over 15 amino acids. Trimming left V 6 bases short and J 7 bases short, with 19 bases between. The germline V gene has CDR1 KGHSH and CDR2 LQKENI. The CDR3 here is CASSPSRRETQPQHF. The DNA for the CDR3 is TGTGCCAGCTCCCCGAGTCGGAGGGAGACCCAGCCCCAGCATTTT.

The chain joins TRBV5-4 to TRBJ2-7; D perhaps matches TRBD2 (6 bases). Per the germline V gene, CDR1 is SGHNT and CDR2 is YYREEE (reference sequence). Trimming removed 6 bases at V and 1 base at J, with 20 bases between. The CDR3 sequence is 16 residues long. CDR3 nucleotides: TGTGCCAGCACTGGTAGCGGTTCTTTCGGGTCCTACGAGCAGTACTTC. Its protein product is CASTGSGSFGSYEQYF.

V gene TRBV20-1 combines with J gene TRBJ2-1, with D maybe TRBD2 (5 bases). V dropped 6 bases and J dropped 15 bases, with 18 bases sitting between them. The CDR3 sequence is 11 residues long. The germline gives CDR1 DFQATT, CDR2 SNEGSKA (reference sequence). The CDR3 region is CSAADSLRRFF. The CDR3 DNA follows: TGCAGTGCCGCGGACTCACTTCGTAGGTTCTTC.

This sequence joins TRBV6-5 and TRBJ2-3, with TRBD1 identical over 8 bases. V gave up 5 bases and J gave up 1 base; unmatched junction bases: 5. CDR1 is MNHEY, CDR2 SVGAGI, per germline. CDR3 length: 15 amino acids. CDR3 residues: CASSRDRPRTDTQYF. The CDR3 DNA is TGTGCCAGCAGTAGGGACAGGCCACGCACAGATACGCAGTATTTT.

This clone has just one count. The V gene is TRBV30, the J gene TRBJ1-4, with D possibly TRBD1 on 6 matching bases. The V end lost 1 base, the J end lost 5 bases, and 17 bases lay between the germline ends. Per germline, CDR1 GTSNPN and CDR2 SVGIG (reference sequence). The length of the CDR3 is 16 residues. The DNA of the CDR3 is TGTGCCTGGAGTGGGTACAGGGTTCAACAAAATGAAAAACTGTTTTTT. It yields the protein CAWSGYRVQQNEKLFF.

The chain carries TRBV11-2 and TRBJ1-2, with TRBD1 matching over 10 bases. The CDR3 totals 16 residues. Germline trimming cut 5 bases from V and 5 bases from J; bases unmatched to any gene: 11. CDR1 and CDR2 (germline): SGHAT, FQNNGV. The CDR3 here is CASSPIRDRGLYGYTF. CDR3 DNA sequence: TGTGCCAGCAGCCCCATCCGGGACAGGGGTTTATATGGCTACACCTTC. The variable domain in full, completed from reference TRBV11-2 and TRBJ1-2, reads EAGVAQSPRYKIIEKRQSVAFWCNPISGHATLYWYQQILGQGPKLLIQFQNNGVVDDSQLPKDRFSAERLKGVDSTLKIQPAKLEDSAVYLCASSPIRDRGLYGYTFGSGTRLTVV.

V usage is TRBV29-1 and J usage is TRBJ1-2; 7 positions match TRBD1. Per germline, CDR1 SQVTM and CDR2 ANQGSEA. Trimming at V came to 6 bases and at J to 0 bases, leaving 7 bases not matched to a gene. This CDR3 spans 14 amino acids. CDR3 sequence (DNA): TGCAGCGTGGGGGGCAGGGGGTCTAACTATGGCTACACCTTC. It yields the protein CSVGGRGSNYGYTF.

The V and J genes are TRBV14 and TRBJ2-7; a weak D match, TRBD1 (6 bases). Germline V CDR1 and CDR2: SGHDN, FVKESK. V was shortened by 2 bases and J by 3 bases, with 20 bases between the two germline ends. The CDR3 runs to 17 residues. In nucleotides, the CDR3 is TGTGCCAGCAGCCAATCTCCCCAGGGGCGATTTAACTACGAGCAGTACTTC. Translated: CASSQSPQGRFNYEQYF.

CDR3 bases: TGTGCCAGCAGCTTACCTAATCAGCCCCAGCATTTT. It specifies CASSLPNQPQHF. The V and J genes are TRBV7-9 and TRBJ1-5; no firm D call. V was clipped by 2 bases and J by 4 bases, with 3 bases between them. The CDR3 length is 12 residues. CDR1 is SEHNR and CDR2 is FQNEAQ in the germline V gene (reference sequence).

V is TRBV2 and J is TRBJ2-1, with 8 bases lining up with TRBD1. The J segment lost 1 base and the V segment lost 9 bases, leaving 2 bases of the junction unmatched. CDR3 length equals 13 residues. Germline V gene data show CDR1 as SNHLY and CDR2 as FYNNEI. The CDR3, as DNA: TGTGCCAGTACAGGGGGGTCCTACAATGAGCAGTTCTTC. Encoded protein: CASTGGSYNEQFF.

In DNA, the CDR3 is TGCGCCAGCAGTCGGGACAGGAACAATGAGCAGTTCTTC. Its translation: CASSRDRNNEQFF. The chain recombines TRBV5-1 with TRBJ2-1; the match to TRBD1 covers 8 bases. Germline V gives CDR1 SGHRS, CDR2 YFSETQ. The ends lost 5 bases at V and 5 bases at J; junction bases unmatched: 3. The CDR3 runs 13 residues.

The chain links TRBV10-3 to TRBJ2-7; D is unresolved. The germline V gene encodes CDR1 ENHRY and CDR2 SYGVKD. V lost 0 bases and J 6 bases, leaving 15 bases between the germline ends. The CDR3 covers 15 residues. The DNA for the CDR3 is TGTGCCATCAGTGAGTCGCCCGCCATCCTGAGCGAGCAGTACTTC. It is translated as CAISESPAILSEQYF.

This clone was seen a handful of times. The chain recombines TRBV6-5 with TRBJ1-1; TRBD1 is a possible D gene (5 bases). V was clipped by 6 bases and J by 10 bases, with 24 bases between them. This CDR3 is 15 amino acids long. Germline V gene sequence: CDR1 MNHEY, CDR2 SVGAGI. For the CDR3, the DNA is TGTGCCAGCAGGGCGAGCCTTGGGACTTCTGAGGGAGCTTTCTTT. As protein: CASRASLGTSEGAFF.